This T cell receptor beta chain originates from a study of cytomegalovirus exposure and HLA in healthy donors. Study observations and caveats: Several top significant clusters appeared, in a later analysis, to be linked to common viral pathogens. The classifier, whose performance was assessed in both the original and validation cohorts, reportedly diagnosed cytomegalovirus status with high specificity and sensitivity. Later on, a genetic analysis was performed. It linked a missense variant in DCLRE1C with V- and J-gene trimming of TCR beta. Some segments of the V type, notably TRBV6-2 and TRBV6-3, were excluded as indistinguishable.

This clone was detected a few times. The antigen is not known. The CDR3 loop spans 18 amino acids. The PCR used 60 Vbeta and 13 Jbeta primers. The method was immunoSEQ multiplex PCR; TCRdb's version includes in-frame clones alone and lacks a portion of them. The sample includes under 200,000 clones, 77% of them seen just once. The TCR originated in a woman aged 35 to 49 in good health and CMV-seropositive. Source material: PBMCs. The V gene is TRBV21-1, the J gene TRBJ1-5. TRBV21-1 is classified as a pseudogene. CDR3 nucleotide sequence: TGTGCCAGCAGCAATAGCCGAGCGGGGGCTGGTCATTATCAGCCCCAGCATTTT. It yields the protein CASSNSRAGAGHYQPQHF.